Listed below are T cell receptor beta chains from one sample, sequenced in a study of shared clonotypes between healthy human individuals. The method was immunoSEQ multiplex PCR; TCRdb's version includes in-frame clones alone and lacks a portion of them. The repertoire has around 2.5 million clones, approximately 93% of them found once; the top ten carry about 0.39%. The material sequenced was naive CD4+ T cells from PBMCs. The source of these receptors is a young man in good health. Some clones in this sample may be carry-over from other donors' samples. Both conserved end residues are part of each CDR3. The order of the fields is D gene, V gene, clone size, J gene, CDR3 length, CDR3 DNA, CDR3 protein. A D gene is named only where the DNA matches it firmly. The size field is filled for only some rows; it gives once, few, many or a size class.

D: -; V: TRBV15; size: -; J: TRBJ1-1; length: 15; DNA: TGTGCCACCAGCAGAGACACCCGGACAGTATCTGAAGCTTTCTTT; CDR3: CATSRDTRTVSEAFF
D: -; V: TRBV6-1; size: -; J: TRBJ1-1; length: 14; DNA: TGTGCCAGCAGTGGAAGGGGGATCTGGAACGAAGCTTTCTTT; CDR3: CASSGRGIWNEAFF
D: TRBD1; V: TRBV4-1; size: -; J: TRBJ1-1; length: 17; DNA: TGCGCCAGCAGCCAAGAGAGCAGGGGGTGGGTAAACACTGAAGCTTTCTTT; CDR3: CASSQESRGWVNTEAFF
D: TRBD2; V: TRBV11-3; size: -; J: TRBJ2-7; length: 14; DNA: TGTGCCAGCTCCCCTAGCGGGCAGTCCTACGAGCAGTACTTC; CDR3: CASSPSGQSYEQYF
D: -; V: TRBV10-3; size: -; J: TRBJ1-2; length: 13; DNA: TGTGCCATCAGTGAACTGGGATCAGAAGGCTACACCTTC; CDR3: CAISELGSEGYTF
D: -; V: TRBV19; size: -; J: TRBJ1-5; length: 12; DNA: TGTGCCAGTAGTATCGAGAGGAGGGCCCAGCATTTT; CDR3: CASSIERRAQHF
D: -; V: TRBV18; size: -; J: TRBJ1-5; length: 15; DNA: TGTGCCAGCTCACCAGGAGCCAATAGCAATCAGCCCCAGCATTTT; CDR3: CASSPGANSNQPQHF
D: -; V: TRBV14; size: -; J: TRBJ2-2; length: 17; DNA: TGTGCCAGCAGCCAAGAACCCCCACTAGGGTACACCGGGGAGCTGTTTTTT; CDR3: CASSQEPPLGYTGELFF
D: TRBD1; V: TRBV7-8; size: -; J: TRBJ2-5; length: 15; DNA: TGTGCCAGCAGCTCAAACAGGGACAGACAAGAGACCCAGTACTTC; CDR3: CASSSNRDRQETQYF
D: -; V: TRBV18; size: -; J: TRBJ1-2; length: 13; DNA: TGTGCCAGCTCACCACCGGTCATCTATGGCTACACCTTC; CDR3: CASSPPVIYGYTF
D: -; V: TRBV5-1; size: -; J: TRBJ2-2; length: 15; DNA: TGCGCCAGCAGCTTCGGACAGACGAACACCGGGGAGCTGTTTTTT; CDR3: CASSFGQTNTGELFF
D: TRBD1; V: TRBV6-5; size: -; J: TRBJ2-7; length: 16; DNA: TGTGCCAGCAGTTACTCGTACGGGACAGGGAACTACGAGCAGTACTTC; CDR3: CASSYSYGTGNYEQYF
D: TRBD1; V: TRBV6-5; size: once; J: TRBJ2-1; length: 14; DNA: TGTGCCAGCAGTACCCCGACAGGGGTGGCTGAGCAGTTCTTC; CDR3: CASSTPTGVAEQFF
D: TRBD2; V: TRBV18; size: -; J: TRBJ2-3; length: 19; DNA: TGTGCCAGCTCACCACTCCCGGTAGGGAGCGGGAGGACCACAGATACGCAGTATTTT; CDR3: CASSPLPVGSGRTTDTQYF
D: -; V: TRBV2; size: -; J: TRBJ2-3; length: 14; DNA: TGTGCCAGCAGGGGGTGGACAGGCACAGATACGCAGTATTTT; CDR3: CASRGWTGTDTQYF
D: TRBD2; V: TRBV2; size: -; J: TRBJ2-1; length: 13; DNA: TGTGCCAGCAGCGGCCTAGCGGGGGGTGAGCAGTTCTTC; CDR3: CASSGLAGGEQFF
D: -; V: TRBV2; size: once; J: TRBJ1-5; length: 15; DNA: TGTGCCAGCAGCGGGGACGGAGGGCCCAATCAGCCCCAGCATTTT; CDR3: CASSGDGGPNQPQHF
D: -; V: TRBV5-4; size: -; J: TRBJ1-1; length: 16; DNA: TGTGCCAGCAGCTACCCAACTTCTCGGTCGAACACTGAAGCTTTCTTT; CDR3: CASSYPTSRSNTEAFF
D: -; V: TRBV28; size: -; J: TRBJ1-6; length: 14; DNA: TGTGCCAGCACCGCCGGGATGAGGAACTCACCCCTCCACTTT; CDR3: CASTAGMRNSPLHF
D: -; V: TRBV2; size: -; J: TRBJ1-4; length: 12; DNA: TGTGCCAGGAGTAACGGGGGTGAAAAACTGTTTTTT; CDR3: CARSNGGEKLFF
D: -; V: TRBV5-4; size: -; J: TRBJ2-7; length: 13; DNA: TGTGCCAGCAGCCGTACAGCCATTGGCGAGCAGTACTTC; CDR3: CASSRTAIGEQYF
D: TRBD1; V: TRBV6-5; size: -; J: TRBJ1-1; length: 15; DNA: TGTGCCAGCAGTTTGAACAGGGGATTGAACACTGAAGCTTTCTTT; CDR3: CASSLNRGLNTEAFF
D: TRBD2; V: TRBV28; size: -; J: TRBJ2-7; length: 15; DNA: TGTGCCAGCAGTGGACTAGCGCTTAGCTCCTACGAGCAGTACTTC; CDR3: CASSGLALSSYEQYF
D: -; V: TRBV5-1; size: -; J: TRBJ2-1; length: 15; DNA: TGCGCCAGCAGCCCAGGGACGGTATCCTACAATGAGCAGTTCTTC; CDR3: CASSPGTVSYNEQFF
D: -; V: TRBV6-4; size: -; J: TRBJ2-3; length: 15; DNA: TGTGCCAGCAGTGCCGCTTGGGCGGAGATGGATACGCAGTATTTT; CDR3: CASSAAWAEMDTQYF
D: -; V: TRBV15; size: -; J: TRBJ1-2; length: 19; DNA: TGTGCCACCAGCAGAATCGGGGGGGTCCCCAGGTTTGGGGACTATGGCTACACCTTC; CDR3: CATSRIGGVPRFGDYGYTF
D: -; V: TRBV2; size: -; J: TRBJ2-5; length: 14; DNA: TGTGCCAGCAGTGGACGTACAGGGATAGAGACCCAGTACTTC; CDR3: CASSGRTGIETQYF
D: -; V: TRBV25-1; size: -; J: TRBJ1-1; length: 13; DNA: TGTGCCAGCAGTGAATATCGAGGGACTGAAGCTTTCTTT; CDR3: CASSEYRGTEAFF
D: -; V: TRBV9; size: -; J: TRBJ1-1; length: 15; DNA: TGTGCCAGCAGCGTAGGGCCTTTGGGCAACACTGAAGCTTTCTTT; CDR3: CASSVGPLGNTEAFF
D: -; V: TRBV11-2; size: -; J: TRBJ2-3; length: 13; DNA: TGTGCCAGCAGCTTCTCTCCCTCGGGTACGCAGTATTTT; CDR3: CASSFSPSGTQYF
D: TRBD2; V: TRBV4-2; size: -; J: TRBJ2-4; length: 19; DNA: TGTGCCAGCAGCCAAGTAATGGCTAGCGGGCTCTTAGCCAAAAACATTCAGTACTTC; CDR3: CASSQVMASGLLAKNIQYF
D: TRBD1; V: TRBV9; size: -; J: TRBJ2-7; length: 14; DNA: TGTGCCAGCAGCGTTGAGACAGGGGGGAGCGAGCAGTACTTC; CDR3: CASSVETGGSEQYF
D: -; V: TRBV30; size: -; J: TRBJ1-2; length: 14; DNA: TGTGCCTGGACACGGACAGCGACTAACTATGGCTACACCTTC; CDR3: CAWTRTATNYGYTF
D: TRBD1; V: TRBV7-8; size: -; J: TRBJ2-6; length: 16; DNA: TGTGCCAGCAGCCGGCGGACAGGGGCTGGGGCCAACGTCCTGACTTTC; CDR3: CASSRRTGAGANVLTF
D: -; V: TRBV28; size: -; J: TRBJ1-1; length: 17; DNA: TGTGCCAGCAGTTTTAAGGGGGGCGCGGGTTTGAGGACTGAAGCTTTCTTT; CDR3: CASSFKGGAGLRTEAFF
D: -; V: TRBV7-2; size: -; J: TRBJ2-7; length: 15; DNA: TGTGCCAGCAGCTTAGATGGGAGTGGAGTCTACGAGCAGTACTTC; CDR3: CASSLDGSGVYEQYF
D: -; V: TRBV29-1; size: few; J: TRBJ1-1; length: 14; DNA: TGCAGCGTCGGGAGGGTGCTGGTGAACACTGAAGCTTTCTTT; CDR3: CSVGRVLVNTEAFF
D: -; V: TRBV11-2; size: -; J: TRBJ1-1; length: 13; DNA: TGTGCCAGCAGCCTCTACAGGAACACTGAAGCTTTCTTT; CDR3: CASSLYRNTEAFF
D: -; V: TRBV21-1; size: -; J: TRBJ1-1; length: 22; DNA: TGTGCCAGCAGCACTCAAGACAGGGAACAAAAAAAAGGGGGAGAGACGAACACTGAAGCTTTCTTT; CDR3: CASSTQDREQKKGGETNTEAFF
D: TRBD1; V: TRBV19; size: -; J: TRBJ1-2; length: 14; DNA: TGTGCCACTTACTTCCAGGGGGCGGTTCATGGCTACACCTTC; CDR3: CATYFQGAVHGYTF
D: -; V: TRBV4-2; size: -; J: TRBJ1-2; length: 14; DNA: TGTGCCAGCAGCCATACCACGGTACTCTATGGCTACACCTTC; CDR3: CASSHTTVLYGYTF